One and the same sample provided the 4 T cell receptor beta chains below, sequenced in a study of spatial heterogeneity in lung cancer. As for time point: sample taken at primary tumor resection. Whole RNA came from tumor, nontumor lung or frozen PBMC and was sequenced without being sorted. Using its own MiXCR run on the 5' RACE reads, TCRdb lists one record per CDR3 protein. The repertoire consists of tens of thousands of distinct CDR3 sequences, with approximately 20% occurring once and the leading ten covering about 6.6%. Source: PBMCs, taken at surgery. Receptors originate from a male donor with early-stage non-small cell lung cancer.

This clonotype was seen only a few times. The chain links TRBV9 to TRBJ2-7, with 9 positions matching TRBD1. The CDR3 sequence is 17 residues long. Looked up from germline, CDR1 is SGDLS and CDR2 is YYNGEE. Trimming cost V 0 bases and J 4 bases; bases outside gene matches: 11. Written as DNA, the CDR3 is TGTGCCAGCAGCGTAGCCGGGGCCGGGACAGGGCTTTACGAGCAGTACTTC. It specifies CASSVAGAGTGLYEQYF.

This clonotype was observed at least ten times. Here the CDR3 reads CSVEKGQGYEQYF. The CDR3 coding sequence is TGCAGCGTTGAAAAGGGACAGGGTTACGAGCAGTACTTC. V usage is TRBV29-1 and J usage is TRBJ2-7, with TRBD1 identical over 9 bases. With 2 bases clipped from V and 4 bases from J, the junction kept 3 bases outside the gene matches. This CDR3 region has 13 residues. Per germline, CDR1 SQVTM and CDR2 ANQGSEA.

This clonotype was counted only a few times. The CDR3 sequence: CASSPGQGPANEQYF. The CDR3 nucleotides are TGTGCCAGCAGTCCCGGACAGGGGCCGGCCAACGAGCAGTACTTC. V is TRBV28 and J is TRBJ2-7; TRBD1 matches at 9 bases. Losses at the gene ends were 5 bases for V and 5 bases for J; bases not matched to a gene: 10. This CDR3 region has 15 residues. Looked up from germline, CDR1 is MDHEN and CDR2 is SYDVKM.

This chain joins TRBV19 and TRBJ2-1; 7 bases fit TRBD2. V was pared by 1 base and J by 2 bases, with 2 bases of the junction left unmatched. Germline CDR1 and CDR2: LNHDA and SQIVND (reference sequence). The CDR3 has 15 residues. Here the CDR3 reads CASSIAGGAYNEQFF. Written as DNA, the CDR3 is TGTGCCAGTAGTATAGCGGGAGGTGCCTACAATGAGCAGTTCTTC.